One and the same sample provided the 14 T cell receptor beta chains below, sequenced in a study of blood T cell repertoires in COVID-19. Clones were sequenced by immunoSEQ multiplex PCR, and TCRdb holds only the in-frame ones, with some missing. Of about 270,000 clones detected, 85% appear once; the ten largest clones hold 9.1%. Specimen: PBMCs or T cells enriched from blood (not recorded which). The receptors derive from a woman aged 50 to 65 with acute COVID-19.

V is TRBV19 and J is TRBJ1-1; a possible D gene is TRBD1 (5 bases). V lost 5 bases to trimming and J lost 3 bases, with 13 bases between them. Looked up from germline, CDR1 is LNHDA and CDR2 is SQIVND (reference sequence). The CDR3 sequence is 14 residues long. The CDR3 region has the DNA TGTGCCAGTAGTGCCACTGGGGGGTACACTGAAGCTTTCTTT. Protein product: CASSATGGYTEAFF.

This chain links TRBV6-6 with TRBJ2-3, with TRBD2 matching over 9 bases. The CDR3 loop spans 17 amino acids. The junction had 12 bases not matched to a gene; V was cut back by 5 bases and J by 3 bases. Germline CDR1 MNHNY, CDR2 SVGAGI (reference sequence). The CDR3 reads CASSPFRGGEVTDTQYF. CDR3 coding DNA: TGTGCCAGCAGTCCCTTCCGCGGGGGGGAAGTTACAGATACGCAGTATTTT.

The CDR3 sequence: CASRQTGLNSPLHF. CDR3 bases: TGTGCCAGCAGACAGACAGGGCTTAATTCACCCCTCCACTTT. V and J are TRBV3-1 (or the pseudogene TRBV3-2) and TRBJ1-6, with 7 positions matching TRBD1. Germline V gene lookup returns CDR1 LGHDT and CDR2 YNNKEL (reference sequence). The CDR3 consists of 14 residues. The junction had 5 bases not matched to a gene; V was cut back by 6 bases and J by 6 bases.

V usage is TRBV11-2 and J usage is TRBJ1-2, with TRBD1 identical over 12 bases. CDR1 is SGHAT, CDR2 FQNNGV, per germline. This CDR3 region has 14 residues. V lost 5 bases to trimming and J lost 8 bases; unmatched junction nucleotides: 6. As DNA, the CDR3 is TGTGCCAGCAGCCGGGACAGGGGGCTTTCGGGCTACACCTTC. Translated, it gives CASSRDRGLSGYTF.

The chain links TRBV13 to TRBJ1-2; possibly TRBD1 for D (6 bases). Per the germline V gene, CDR1 is PRHDT and CDR2 is FYEKMQ (reference sequence). V gave up 4 bases and J gave up 2 bases, with 20 bases separating them. This CDR3 comprises 17 residues. CDR3 amino acids: CASSSFTRTASNYGYTF. The DNA for the CDR3 is TGTGCCAGCAGCTCCTTTACCCGGACAGCTAGCAACTATGGCTACACCTTC.

The CDR3 DNA follows: TGTGCCAGCAGTTACCTTGGAACCGGGACAGTGGGCGGCTACACCTTC. Its protein is CASSYLGTGTVGGYTF. The chain is built from TRBV6-2 or TRBV6-3 and TRBJ1-2; 7 bases line up with TRBD1. The CDR3 loop spans 16 amino acids. Germline-derived CDR1 and CDR2 are MNHEY and SVGEGT. J gave up 8 bases and V 2 bases, and 14 bases lay outside the gene matches.

The chain has TRBV12-3 or TRBV12-4 and TRBJ1-2, with D perhaps TRBD1 (5 bases). Trimming pared 8 bases from V and 3 bases from J, leaving 13 bases between. CDR3 length: 13 amino acids. CDR3 amino acids: CASRNWGDYGYTF. CDR3 nucleotide sequence: TGTGCCAGCCGTAATTGGGGCGACTATGGCTACACCTTC.

The rearrangement joins TRBV29-1 to TRBJ1-1; the D gene is possibly TRBD1 (5 bases). The germline gives CDR1 SQVTM, CDR2 ANQGSEA. Trimming removed 1 base at V and 2 bases at J, with 8 bases between. The CDR3 has 13 amino acids. CDR3 residues: CSVEGTQNTEAFF. The CDR3 DNA follows: TGCAGCGTTGAAGGGACACAAAACACTGAAGCTTTCTTT.

The chain's CDR3 is CASSPGGRINYGYTF. The CDR3 coding sequence is TGTGCCAGCAGCCCCGGCGGGCGGATTAACTATGGCTACACCTTC. The chain joins TRBV5-6 to TRBJ1-2; D remains unclear. Germline CDR1 and CDR2: SGHDT and YYEEEE. This CDR3 is 15 amino acids long. The V end was cut by 4 bases, the J end by 1 base, with 14 bases between.

The CDR3 reads CASSSGQGPRTGELFF. DNA of the CDR3: TGTGCCAGCAGTTCCGGACAGGGCCCTCGCACCGGGGAGCTGTTTTTT. V gene TRBV7-3 combines with J gene TRBJ2-2; 8 nucleotides match TRBD1. CDR3 size: 16 residues. Trimming removed 6 bases from V and 4 bases from J; junction bases left unmatched: 10. Per germline, CDR1 SGHTA and CDR2 FQGTGA.

The chain carries TRBV7-8 and TRBJ2-1, with TRBD2 identical over 14 bases. The V gene's germline CDR1 is SGHVS and CDR2 FQNEAQ. V trimming: 3 bases; J trimming: 8 bases; junction bases outside the gene matches: 0. The CDR3 sequence is 14 residues long. The CDR3 region is CASSLGLAGDEQFF. The CDR3 nucleotides are TGTGCCAGCAGCTTGGGACTAGCGGGGGATGAGCAGTTCTTC.

In this sample, this clone turned up once. The chain employs TRBV19 and TRBJ1-1; 7 bases map to TRBD1. Germline CDR1 reads LNHDA; CDR2 reads SQIVND (reference sequence). V lost 5 bases and J lost 1; bases outside the gene matches: 4. There are 14 residues in the CDR3. The CDR3 nucleotides are TGTGCCAGTAGTCACAGGGGAGAGAACACTGAAGCTTTCTTT. Protein product: CASSHRGENTEAFF. The complete variable domain, with remaining parts taken from reference TRBV19 and TRBJ1-1, reads DGGITQSPKYLFRKEGQNVTLSCEQNLNHDAMYWYRQDPGQGLRLIYYSQIVNDFQKGDIAEGYSVSREKKESFPLTVTSAQKNPTAFYLCASSHRGENTEAFFGQGTRLTVV.

The J gene is TRBJ1-5, the V gene TRBV18; 8 positions agree with TRBD1. CDR3 length equals 15 residues. Germline CDR1 reads KGHSH; CDR2 reads LQKENI. V was clipped by 3 bases and J by 6 bases; unmatched bases: 7. DNA of the CDR3: TGTGCCAGCTCACCCCTCGACAGGGGCCCTCAGCCCCAGCATTTT. Protein sequence: CASSPLDRGPQPQHF.

The chain is built from TRBV6-5 and TRBJ2-5, with a weak D call TRBD2 (6 bases). Trimming left V 6 bases short and J 2 bases short, with 10 bases between. Germline V gives CDR1 MNHEY, CDR2 SVGAGI. CDR3 length: 13 amino acids. CDR3 region: CASSRGLQETQYF. In DNA form, the CDR3 reads TGTGCCAGCAGCCGGGGACTTCAAGAGACCCAGTACTTC.